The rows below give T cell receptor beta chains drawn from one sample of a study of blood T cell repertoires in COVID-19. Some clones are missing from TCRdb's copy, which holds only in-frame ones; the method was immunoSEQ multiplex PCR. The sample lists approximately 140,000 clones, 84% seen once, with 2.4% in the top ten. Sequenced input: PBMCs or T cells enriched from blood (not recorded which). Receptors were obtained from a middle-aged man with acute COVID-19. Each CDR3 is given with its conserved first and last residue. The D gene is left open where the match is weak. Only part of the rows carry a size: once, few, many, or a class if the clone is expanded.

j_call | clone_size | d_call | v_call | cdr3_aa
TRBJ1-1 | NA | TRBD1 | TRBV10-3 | CAISQGQPNTEAFF
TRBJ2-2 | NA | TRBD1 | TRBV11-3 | CASSLRTGGDTGELFF
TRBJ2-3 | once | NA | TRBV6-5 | CASSYSGVSTDTQYF
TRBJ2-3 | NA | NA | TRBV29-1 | CSTDSITDTQYF
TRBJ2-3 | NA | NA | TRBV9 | CASSVSLVSADTQYF
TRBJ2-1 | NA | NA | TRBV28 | CASSLISSAYPNNEQFF
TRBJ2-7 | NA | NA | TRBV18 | CASSLTSYEQYF
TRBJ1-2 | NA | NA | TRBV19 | CASSIIGTGPYGYTF
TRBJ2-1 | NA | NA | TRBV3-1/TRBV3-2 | CASSPRTLNNEQFF
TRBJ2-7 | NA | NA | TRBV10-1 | CASSKDLSNMGEQYF
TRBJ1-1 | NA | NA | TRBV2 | CASRGGNTEAFF
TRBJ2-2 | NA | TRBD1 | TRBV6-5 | CASSYEGQVTGELFF
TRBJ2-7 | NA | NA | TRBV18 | CASSPLRDSPSYEQYF
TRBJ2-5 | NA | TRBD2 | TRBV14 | CASSPLAGDSQETQYF
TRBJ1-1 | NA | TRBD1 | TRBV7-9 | CASSLETGSNTEAFF
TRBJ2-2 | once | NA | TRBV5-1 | CASSLPLSGTGELFF
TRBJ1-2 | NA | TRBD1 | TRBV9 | CASSLDRGHGYTF
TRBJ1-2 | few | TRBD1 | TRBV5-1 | CASSFTGENGYTF
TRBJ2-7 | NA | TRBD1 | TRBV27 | CASSPRTGTFGEQYF
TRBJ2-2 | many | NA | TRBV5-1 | CASSSGTPYGELFF